This T cell receptor beta chain was sequenced for a study of cytomegalovirus exposure and HLA in healthy donors. On the study more broadly: The 120 or so validation repertoires, a later analysis reported, used the same platform as the approximately 650 first-cohort repertoires. General study results and limits: The study labeled 180 or so TCR beta chains cytomegalovirus-associated.

Regarding this clone: Antigen specificity is unknown.

Profiled with immunoSEQ multiplex PCR; TCRdb holds only in-frame clones, not every one. The table lists some 120,000 clones, 89% of them singletons. The donors were members of the approximately 120-subject validation cohort (separate from the roughly 680-subject first cohort). The V end was cut by 2 bases, the J end by 5 bases, with 16 bases between. The germline gives CDR1 MNHEY, CDR2 SMNVEV (reference sequence). The CDR3 consists of 15 residues. This clonotype was sampled from a woman between 18 and 29 years old in good health and CMV-seronegative. The V and J genes are TRBV27 and TRBJ2-7; D is perhaps TRBD1 (6 bases). The sequenced material came from PBMCs. In nucleotides, the CDR3 is TGTGCCAGCAGTTTAGGGCCAGGGGATTACCACGAGCAGTACTTC. Its translation: CASSLGPGDYHEQYF.